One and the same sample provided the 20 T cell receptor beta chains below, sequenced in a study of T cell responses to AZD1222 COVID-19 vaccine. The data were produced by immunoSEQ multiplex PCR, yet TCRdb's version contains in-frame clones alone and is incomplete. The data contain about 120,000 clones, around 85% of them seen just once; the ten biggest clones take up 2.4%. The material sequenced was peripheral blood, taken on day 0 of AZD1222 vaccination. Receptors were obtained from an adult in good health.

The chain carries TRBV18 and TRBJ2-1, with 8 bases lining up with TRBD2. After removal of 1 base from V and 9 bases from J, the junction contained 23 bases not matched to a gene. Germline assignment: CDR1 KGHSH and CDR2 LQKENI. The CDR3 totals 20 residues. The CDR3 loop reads CASSPLRTPGTSNPITEQFF. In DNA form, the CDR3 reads TGTGCCAGCTCACCACTCCGAACACCCGGGACTAGTAACCCGATCACTGAGCAGTTCTTC.

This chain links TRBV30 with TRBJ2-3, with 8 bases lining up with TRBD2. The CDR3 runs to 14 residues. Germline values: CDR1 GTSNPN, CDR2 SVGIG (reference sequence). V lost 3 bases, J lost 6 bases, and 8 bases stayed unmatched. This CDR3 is CAWSRGGLVDTQYF. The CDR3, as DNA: TGTGCCTGGAGCCGGGGGGGACTTGTTGATACGCAGTATTTT.

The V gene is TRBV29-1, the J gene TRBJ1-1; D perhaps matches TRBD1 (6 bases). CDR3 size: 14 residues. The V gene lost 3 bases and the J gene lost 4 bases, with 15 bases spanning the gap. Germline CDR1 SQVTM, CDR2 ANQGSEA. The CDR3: CSVDDLQGSTEAFF. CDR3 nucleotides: TGCAGCGTTGATGACCTCCAGGGGAGCACTGAAGCTTTCTTT.

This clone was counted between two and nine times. DNA of the CDR3: TGTGCTAGTGGCCTGGGTACTCTGACTAACAATGAGCAGTTCTTC. This gives the protein CASGLGTLTNNEQFF. The rearrangement uses TRBV12-5 and TRBJ2-1, with D possibly TRBD2 on 5 matching bases. Germline V gene sequence: CDR1 LGHNT, CDR2 FRNRAP. The CDR3 consists of 15 residues. Trimming stripped 6 bases from V and 5 bases from J, with 17 bases between.

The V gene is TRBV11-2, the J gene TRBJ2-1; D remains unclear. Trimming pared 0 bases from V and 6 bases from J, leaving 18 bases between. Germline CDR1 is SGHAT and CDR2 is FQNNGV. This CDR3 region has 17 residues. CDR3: CASSLEGLAYDPNEQFF. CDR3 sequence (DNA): TGTGCCAGCAGCTTAGAAGGGTTGGCTTACGACCCCAATGAGCAGTTCTTC.

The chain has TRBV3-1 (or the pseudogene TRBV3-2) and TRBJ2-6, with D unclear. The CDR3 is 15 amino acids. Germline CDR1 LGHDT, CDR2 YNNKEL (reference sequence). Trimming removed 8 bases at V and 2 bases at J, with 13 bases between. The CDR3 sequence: CASAATGAGANVLTF. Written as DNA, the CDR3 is TGTGCCAGCGCCGCAACTGGGGCTGGGGCCAACGTCCTGACTTTC.

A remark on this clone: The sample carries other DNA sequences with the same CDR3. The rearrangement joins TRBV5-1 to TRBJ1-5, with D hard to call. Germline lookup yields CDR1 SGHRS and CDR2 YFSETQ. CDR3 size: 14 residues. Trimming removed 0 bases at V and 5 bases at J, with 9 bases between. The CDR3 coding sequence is TGCGCCAGCAGCTTGGGAGGGTTGGATCAGCCCCAGCATTTT. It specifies CASSLGGLDQPQHF.

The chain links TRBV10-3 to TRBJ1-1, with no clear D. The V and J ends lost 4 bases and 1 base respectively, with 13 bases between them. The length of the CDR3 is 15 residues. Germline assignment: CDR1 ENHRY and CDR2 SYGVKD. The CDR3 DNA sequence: TGTGCCATCAGTGGGCAACTTAGGGAGAACACTGAAGCTTTCTTT. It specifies CAISGQLRENTEAFF.

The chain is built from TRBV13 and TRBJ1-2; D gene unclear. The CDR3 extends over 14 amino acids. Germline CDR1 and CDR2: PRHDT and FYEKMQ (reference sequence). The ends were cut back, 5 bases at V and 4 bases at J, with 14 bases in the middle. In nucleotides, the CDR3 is TGTGCCAGCAGCCGGACTCAATCTCTCTATGGCTACACCTTC. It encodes CASSRTQSLYGYTF.

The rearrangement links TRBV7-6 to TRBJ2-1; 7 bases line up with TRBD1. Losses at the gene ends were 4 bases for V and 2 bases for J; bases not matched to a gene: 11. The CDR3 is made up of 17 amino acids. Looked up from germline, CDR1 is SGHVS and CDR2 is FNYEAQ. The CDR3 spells CASSSGTGGQAYNEQFF. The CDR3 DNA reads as TGTGCCAGCAGCTCAGGGACCGGAGGACAGGCCTACAATGAGCAGTTCTTC.

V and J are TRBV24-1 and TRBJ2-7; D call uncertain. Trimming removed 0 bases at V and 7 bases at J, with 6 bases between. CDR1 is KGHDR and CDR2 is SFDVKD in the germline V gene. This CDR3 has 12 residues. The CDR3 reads CATSDLLGEQYF. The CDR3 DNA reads TGTGCCACCAGTGATTTGTTGGGAGAGCAGTACTTC.

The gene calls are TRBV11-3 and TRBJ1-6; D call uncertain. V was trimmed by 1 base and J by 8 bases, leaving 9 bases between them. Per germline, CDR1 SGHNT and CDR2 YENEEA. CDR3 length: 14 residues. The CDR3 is CASSLGRIDSPLHF. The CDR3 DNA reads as TGTGCCAGCAGCTTAGGACGGATTGATTCACCCCTCCACTTT.

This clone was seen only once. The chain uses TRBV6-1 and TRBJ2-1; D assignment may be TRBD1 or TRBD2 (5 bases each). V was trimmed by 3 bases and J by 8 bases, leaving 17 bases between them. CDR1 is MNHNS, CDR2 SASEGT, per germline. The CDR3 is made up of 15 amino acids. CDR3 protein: CASSDRAGRIHEQFF. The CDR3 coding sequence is TGTGCCAGCAGTGACAGGGCAGGGAGAATCCATGAGCAGTTCTTC.

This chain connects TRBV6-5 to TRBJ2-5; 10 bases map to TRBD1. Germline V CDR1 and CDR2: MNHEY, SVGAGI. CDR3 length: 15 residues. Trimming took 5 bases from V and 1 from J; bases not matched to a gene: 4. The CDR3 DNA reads TGTGCCAGCAGTCGGGACAGGGGCTTCCAAGAGACCCAGTACTTC. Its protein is CASSRDRGFQETQYF.

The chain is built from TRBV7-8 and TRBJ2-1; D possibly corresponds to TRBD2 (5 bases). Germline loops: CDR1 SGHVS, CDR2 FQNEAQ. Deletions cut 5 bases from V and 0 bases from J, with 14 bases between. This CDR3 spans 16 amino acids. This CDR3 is CASSPDFSGSYNEQFF. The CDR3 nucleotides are TGTGCCAGCAGCCCCGACTTCAGCGGCTCCTACAATGAGCAGTTCTTC.

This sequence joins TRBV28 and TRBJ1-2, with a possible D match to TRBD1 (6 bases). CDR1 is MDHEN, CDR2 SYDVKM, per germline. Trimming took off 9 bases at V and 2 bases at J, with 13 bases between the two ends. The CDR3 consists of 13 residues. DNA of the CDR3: TGTGCCAGTCAAAAGGGGGACAACTATGGCTACACCTTC. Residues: CASQKGDNYGYTF.

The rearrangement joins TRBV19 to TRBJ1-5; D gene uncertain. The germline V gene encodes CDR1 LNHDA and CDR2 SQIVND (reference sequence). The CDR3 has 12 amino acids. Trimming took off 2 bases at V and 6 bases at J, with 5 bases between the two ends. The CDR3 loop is CASSIWGQPQHF. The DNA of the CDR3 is TGTGCCAGTAGTATATGGGGTCAGCCCCAGCATTTT.

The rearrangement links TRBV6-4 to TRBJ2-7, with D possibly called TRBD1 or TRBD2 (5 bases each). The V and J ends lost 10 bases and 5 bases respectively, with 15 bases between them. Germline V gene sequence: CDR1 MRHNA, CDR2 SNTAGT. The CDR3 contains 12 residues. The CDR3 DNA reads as TGTGCCACCGAGAGGGGTATCAACGAGCAGTACTTC. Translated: CATERGINEQYF.

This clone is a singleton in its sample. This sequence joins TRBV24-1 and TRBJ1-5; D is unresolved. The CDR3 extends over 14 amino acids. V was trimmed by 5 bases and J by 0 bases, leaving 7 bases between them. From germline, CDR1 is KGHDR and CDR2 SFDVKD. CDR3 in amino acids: CATSGEGSNQPQHF. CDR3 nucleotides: TGTGCCACCAGTGGGGAGGGTAGCAATCAGCCCCAGCATTTT.

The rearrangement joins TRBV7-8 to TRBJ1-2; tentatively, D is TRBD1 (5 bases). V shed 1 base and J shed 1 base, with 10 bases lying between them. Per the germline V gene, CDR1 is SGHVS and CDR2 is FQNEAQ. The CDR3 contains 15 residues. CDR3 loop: CASSLVGGVNYGYTF. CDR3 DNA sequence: TGTGCCAGCAGCTTAGTGGGAGGGGTTAACTATGGCTACACCTTC.